This T cell receptor (beta chain) emerged from a study of T-cell reconstitution after alpha-beta-depleted transplantation in children. Notes on the study in general: One year post-transplant, T-cell counts and diversity were largely derived from T cells produced anew.

This clonotype occurred many times. Its antigen is undetermined. The CDR3 is made up of 16 amino acids. Trimming removed 0 bases from V and 5 bases from J, with 13 bases in between. The library targeted TCRbeta and was prepared with unique molecular identifiers. TCRdb re-derived calls from the PCR reads in MiXCR, one entry per CDR3 protein. The sample includes 210,000 or so distinct CDR3 sequences, approximately 10% of them seen just once. The V and J genes are TRBV12-3 or TRBV12-4 and TRBJ1-4; D is unclear. This TCR was recovered from a child under two years old with acute myeloid leukemia, due to receive a stem cell transplant. This specimen was PBMCs, taken before TCRalphabeta/CD19-depleted stem cell transplant. The CDR3 region has the DNA TGTGCCAGCAGTTTAGCGCCACCAGGTTTAAATGAAAAACTGTTTTTT. It translates to CASSLAPPGLNEKLFF.